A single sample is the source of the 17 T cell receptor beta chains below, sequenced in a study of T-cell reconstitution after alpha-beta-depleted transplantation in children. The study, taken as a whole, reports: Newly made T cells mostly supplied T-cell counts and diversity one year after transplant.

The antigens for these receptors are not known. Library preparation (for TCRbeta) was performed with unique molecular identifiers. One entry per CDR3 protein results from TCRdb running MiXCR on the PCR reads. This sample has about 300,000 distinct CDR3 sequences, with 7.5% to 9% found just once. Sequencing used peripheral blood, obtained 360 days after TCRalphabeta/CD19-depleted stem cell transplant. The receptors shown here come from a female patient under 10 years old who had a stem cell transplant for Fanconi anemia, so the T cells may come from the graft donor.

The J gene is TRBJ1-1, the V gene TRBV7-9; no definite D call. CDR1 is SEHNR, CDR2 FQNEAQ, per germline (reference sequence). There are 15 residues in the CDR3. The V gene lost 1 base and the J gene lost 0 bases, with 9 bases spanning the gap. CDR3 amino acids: CASSLEPGLNTEAFF. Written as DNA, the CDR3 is TGTGCCAGCAGCTTAGAGCCAGGCCTGAACACTGAAGCTTTCTTT.

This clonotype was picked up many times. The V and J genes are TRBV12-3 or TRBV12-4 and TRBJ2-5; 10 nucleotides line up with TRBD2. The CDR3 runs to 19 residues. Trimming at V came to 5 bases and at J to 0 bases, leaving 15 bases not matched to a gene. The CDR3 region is CASSPWAGLALPNQETQYF. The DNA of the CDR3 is TGTGCCAGCAGTCCCTGGGCGGGACTAGCGCTCCCTAACCAAGAGACCCAGTACTTC.

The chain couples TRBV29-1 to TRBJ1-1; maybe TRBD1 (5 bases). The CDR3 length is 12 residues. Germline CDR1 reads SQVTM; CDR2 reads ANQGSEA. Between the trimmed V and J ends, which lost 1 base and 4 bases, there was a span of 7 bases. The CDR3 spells CSVEVQGTEAFF. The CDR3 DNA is TGCAGCGTTGAAGTCCAGGGCACTGAAGCTTTCTTT.

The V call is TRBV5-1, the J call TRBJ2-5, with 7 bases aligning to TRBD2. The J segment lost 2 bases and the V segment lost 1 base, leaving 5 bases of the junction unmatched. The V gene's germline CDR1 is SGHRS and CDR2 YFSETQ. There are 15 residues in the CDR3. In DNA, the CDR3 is TGCGCCAGCAGCTTGAGGGTGGGGGGGCAAGAGACCCAGTACTTC. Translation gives CASSLRVGGQETQYF. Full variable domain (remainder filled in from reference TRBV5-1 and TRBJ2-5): KAGVTQTPRYLIKTRGQQVTLSCSPISGHRSVSWYQQTPGQGLQFLFEYFSETQRNKGNFPGRFSGRQFSNSRSEMNVSTLELGDSALYLCASSLRVGGQETQYFGPGTRLLVL.

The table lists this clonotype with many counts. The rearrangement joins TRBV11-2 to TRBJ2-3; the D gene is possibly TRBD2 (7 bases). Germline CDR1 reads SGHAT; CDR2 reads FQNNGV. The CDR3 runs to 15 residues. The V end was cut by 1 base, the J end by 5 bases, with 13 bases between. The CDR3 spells CASSLVGGGQDTQYF. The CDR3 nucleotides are TGTGCCAGCAGCTTAGTAGGGGGGGGGCAAGATACGCAGTATTTT.

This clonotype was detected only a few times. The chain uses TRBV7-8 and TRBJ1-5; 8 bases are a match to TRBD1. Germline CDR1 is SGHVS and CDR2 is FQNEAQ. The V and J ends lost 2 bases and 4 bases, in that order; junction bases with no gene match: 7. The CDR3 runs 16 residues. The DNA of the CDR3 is TGTGCCAGCAGCTTACCTGGACAGGGCGGGAATCAGCCCCAGCATTTT. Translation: CASSLPGQGGNQPQHF.

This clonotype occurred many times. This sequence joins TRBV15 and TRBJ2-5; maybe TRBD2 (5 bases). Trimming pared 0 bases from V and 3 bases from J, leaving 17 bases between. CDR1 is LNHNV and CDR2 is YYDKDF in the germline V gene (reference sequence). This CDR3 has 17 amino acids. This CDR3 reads CATSRDHAVVGEETQYF. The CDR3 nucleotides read TGTGCCACCAGCAGAGATCATGCGGTGGTGGGAGAAGAGACCCAGTACTTC. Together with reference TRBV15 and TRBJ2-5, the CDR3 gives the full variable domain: DAMVIQNPRYQVTQFGKPVTLSCSQTLNHNVMYWYQQKSSQAPKLLFHYYDKDFNNEADTPDNFQSRRPNTSFCFLDIRSPGLGDTAMYLCATSRDHAVVGEETQYFGPGTRLLVL.

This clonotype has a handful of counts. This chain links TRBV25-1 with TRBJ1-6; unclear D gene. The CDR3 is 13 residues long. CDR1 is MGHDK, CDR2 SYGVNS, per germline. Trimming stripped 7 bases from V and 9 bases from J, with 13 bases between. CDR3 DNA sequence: TGTGCCAGCACCGCTTTTGGGAGTTCACCCCTCCACTTT. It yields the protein CASTAFGSSPLHF.

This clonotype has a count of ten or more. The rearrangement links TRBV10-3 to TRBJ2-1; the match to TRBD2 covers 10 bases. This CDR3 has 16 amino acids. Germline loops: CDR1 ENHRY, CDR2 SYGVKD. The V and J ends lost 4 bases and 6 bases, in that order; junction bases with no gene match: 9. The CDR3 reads CAISGEVAGGRNEQFF. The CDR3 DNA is TGTGCCATCAGTGGAGAGGTAGCGGGGGGCCGCAATGAGCAGTTCTTC.

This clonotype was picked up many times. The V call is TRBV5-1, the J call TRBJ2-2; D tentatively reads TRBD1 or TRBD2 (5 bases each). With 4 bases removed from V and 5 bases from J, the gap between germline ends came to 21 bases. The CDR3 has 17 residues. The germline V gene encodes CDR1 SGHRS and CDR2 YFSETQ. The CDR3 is CASSPLGRSGPTGELFF. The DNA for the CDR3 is TGCGCCAGCAGCCCGCTGGGACGGAGCGGACCAACCGGGGAGCTGTTTTTT.

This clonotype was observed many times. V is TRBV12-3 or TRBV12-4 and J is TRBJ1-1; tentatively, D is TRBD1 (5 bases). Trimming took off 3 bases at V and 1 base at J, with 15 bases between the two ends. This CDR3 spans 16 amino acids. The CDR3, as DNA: TGTGCCAGCAGTTTCCCCCCGGACATCGAGAACACTGAAGCTTTCTTT. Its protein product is CASSFPPDIENTEAFF.

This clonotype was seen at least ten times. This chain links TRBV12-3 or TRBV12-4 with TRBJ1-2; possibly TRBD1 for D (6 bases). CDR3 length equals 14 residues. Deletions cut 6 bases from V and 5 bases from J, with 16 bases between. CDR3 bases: TGTGCCAGCAGGCCCCAACAGGGATCTTATGGCTACACCTTC. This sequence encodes CASRPQQGSYGYTF.

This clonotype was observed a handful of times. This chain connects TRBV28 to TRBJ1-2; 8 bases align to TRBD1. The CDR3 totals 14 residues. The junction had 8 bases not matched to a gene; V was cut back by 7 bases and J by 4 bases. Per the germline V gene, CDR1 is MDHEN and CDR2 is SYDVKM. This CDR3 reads CASKQGAQSYGYTF. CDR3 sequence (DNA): TGTGCCAGCAAGCAGGGGGCGCAAAGCTATGGCTACACCTTC.

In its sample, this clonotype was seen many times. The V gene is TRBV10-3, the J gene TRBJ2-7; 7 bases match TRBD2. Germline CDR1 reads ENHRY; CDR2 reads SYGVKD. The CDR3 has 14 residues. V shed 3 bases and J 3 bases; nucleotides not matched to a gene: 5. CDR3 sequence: CAISDRGVGYEQYF. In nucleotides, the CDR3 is TGTGCCATCAGTGATCGGGGGGTCGGCTACGAGCAGTACTTC.

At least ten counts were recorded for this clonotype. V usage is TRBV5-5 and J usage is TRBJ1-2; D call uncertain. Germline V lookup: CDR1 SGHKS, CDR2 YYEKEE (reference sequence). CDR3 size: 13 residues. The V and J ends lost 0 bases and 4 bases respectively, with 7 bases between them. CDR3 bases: TGTGCCAGCAGCTTGGATCAAGCCTATGGCTACACCTTC. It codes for CASSLDQAYGYTF.

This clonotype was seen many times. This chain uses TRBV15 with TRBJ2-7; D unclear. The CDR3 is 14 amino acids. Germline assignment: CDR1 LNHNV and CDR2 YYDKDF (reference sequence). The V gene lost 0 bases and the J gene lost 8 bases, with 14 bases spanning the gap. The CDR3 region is CATSRDPLPEKQYF. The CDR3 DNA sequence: TGTGCCACCAGCAGAGATCCCCTCCCTGAAAAGCAGTACTTC.

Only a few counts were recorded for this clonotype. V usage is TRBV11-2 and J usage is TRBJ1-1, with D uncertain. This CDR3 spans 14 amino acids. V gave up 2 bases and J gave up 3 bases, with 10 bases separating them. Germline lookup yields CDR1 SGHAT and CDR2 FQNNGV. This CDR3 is CASSLKASHTEAFF. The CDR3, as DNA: TGTGCCAGCAGCTTAAAGGCGAGCCACACTGAAGCTTTCTTT.